The rows below give T cell receptor beta chains drawn from one sample of a study of blood T cell repertoires in COVID-19. Sequenced by immunoSEQ multiplex PCR; TCRdb stores in-frame clones only, minus some. Of roughly 100,000 clones listed, approximately 76% were seen once; the top ten hold roughly a fifth. Sequenced sample: peripheral blood. These receptors were collected from a woman in her seventies with acute or convalescent COVID-19. The CDR3 runs from the conserved cysteine through the conserved F or W. Fields, in order: clone size, V gene, D gene, J gene, CDR3 protein, CDR3 DNA. D genes are given only for firm matches. Not all rows give a size; the values are once, few, many and, for expanded clones, a class.

once,TRBV11-2,NA,TRBJ2-5,CASSLGGYRPQETQYF,TGTGCCAGCAGCTTAGGAGGTTACCGGCCTCAAGAGACCCAGTACTTC
NA,TRBV6-6,TRBD1,TRBJ1-5,CASSSQGAGGDQPQHF,TGTGCCAGCAGTTCCCAGGGGGCAGGTGGGGATCAGCCCCAGCATTTT
few,TRBV5-4,NA,TRBJ1-1,CATSRGGGMNTEAFF,TGTGCCACTTCCCGAGGGGGGGGAATGAACACTGAAGCTTTCTTT
NA,TRBV18,NA,TRBJ1-1,CASSEGAHTEAFF,TGTGCCAGCTCCGAAGGGGCTCACACTGAAGCTTTCTTT
few,TRBV25-1,TRBD2,TRBJ2-3,CASSEQSGASTDTQYF,TGTGCCAGCAGTGAACAGAGCGGGGCTAGCACAGATACGCAGTATTTT
NA,TRBV5-1,NA,TRBJ2-1,CASSSLGGQWDEQFF,TGCGCCAGCAGTTCCCTGGGGGGGCAGTGGGATGAGCAGTTCTTC
NA,TRBV5-4,TRBD1,TRBJ2-7,CASSLGGDRPYEQYF,TGTGCCAGCAGCTTGGGGGGGGACAGGCCCTACGAGCAGTACTTC
NA,TRBV5-6,NA,TRBJ1-1,CASSPLRRGLLNTEAFF,TGTGCCAGCAGCCCTTTAAGGAGGGGCCTGTTGAACACTGAAGCTTTCTTT
NA,TRBV6-1,TRBD1,TRBJ1-4,CASSGMRQGRPDATNEKLFF,TGTGCCAGCAGTGGTATGAGACAGGGCCGGCCGGATGCAACTAATGAAAAACTGTTTTTT
few,TRBV5-6,NA,TRBJ1-2,CASSLGPYSYGYTF,TGTGCCAGCAGCTTGGGACCGTACAGCTATGGCTACACCTTC
NA,TRBV6-2/TRBV6-3,NA,TRBJ1-5,CASSYRGGQPQHF,TGTGCCAGCAGTTACAGGGGGGGTCAGCCCCAGCATTTT
NA,TRBV5-1,NA,TRBJ2-1,CASSREQTINEQFF,TGCGCCAGCAGCCGGGAGCAAACCATCAATGAGCAGTTCTTC
NA,TRBV9,TRBD1,TRBJ2-7,CASSERQGGPYEQYF,TGTGCCAGCAGCGAACGACAGGGTGGCCCCTACGAGCAGTACTTC
NA,TRBV28,TRBD1,TRBJ1-2,CASSLGQGGHYGYTF,TGTGCTAGCAGCTTGGGACAGGGTGGTCACTATGGCTACACCTTC
NA,TRBV3-1/TRBV3-2,TRBD1,TRBJ1-5,CASSRGQGAGQPQHF,TGTGCCAGCAGCCGGGGTCAGGGGGCTGGGCAGCCCCAGCATTTT
many,TRBV4-3,NA,TRBJ1-4,CASSQGPGRTNEKLFF,TGCGCCAGCAGCCAAGGTCCAGGGAGGACTAATGAAAAACTGTTTTTT
NA,TRBV5-4,NA,TRBJ2-7,CASSLQGPPGVYEQYF,TGTGCCAGCAGCTTGCAGGGACCTCCGGGGGTCTACGAGCAGTACTTC
NA,TRBV4-3,TRBD1,TRBJ2-3,CASSEFRGRSTDTQYF,TGCGCCAGCAGCGAATTCAGGGGGCGAAGCACAGATACGCAGTATTTT
NA,TRBV6-2/TRBV6-3,NA,TRBJ1-1,CASSYRRAGEAFF,TGTGCCAGCAGTTATCGTCGGGCAGGGGAAGCTTTCTTT
NA,TRBV10-3,NA,TRBJ2-7,CAISESGPGTSYEQYF,TGTGCCATCAGTGAGTCAGGGCCTGGGACATCCTACGAGCAGTACTTC
NA,TRBV5-1,TRBD1,TRBJ1-1,CASSGQGGNTEAFF,TGCGCCAGCAGCGGACAGGGTGGGAACACTGAAGCTTTCTTT
NA,TRBV5-6,NA,TRBJ1-1,CASSLGWGGTEAFF,TGTGCCAGCAGCTTGGGCTGGGGGGGGACTGAAGCTTTCTTT
NA,TRBV3-1/TRBV3-2,TRBD2,TRBJ2-5,CASRAAGTYQETQYF,TGTGCCAGCAGGGCAGCGGGGACGTACCAAGAGACCCAGTACTTC
few,TRBV25-1,TRBD1,TRBJ1-2,CASSEFRAGTGGDYGYTF,TGTGCCAGCAGTGAATTTAGAGCGGGGACAGGGGGGGATTATGGCTACACCTTC
few,TRBV30,NA,TRBJ1-1,CAWGEQGKNTEAFF,TGTGCCTGGGGTGAACAGGGAAAGAACACTGAAGCTTTCTTT
NA,TRBV7-2,TRBD2,TRBJ2-2,CASSLVGASGGIRTGELFF,TGTGCCAGCAGCTTAGTAGGAGCTAGCGGGGGGATCCGGACCGGGGAGCTGTTTTTT
NA,TRBV7-2,NA,TRBJ2-5,CASSLGAYNQETQYF,TGTGCCAGCAGCTTAGGGGCGTACAACCAAGAGACCCAGTACTTC
NA,TRBV18,TRBD1,TRBJ1-2,CASSPDGRGQGYGYTF,TGTGCCAGCTCACCGGATGGGCGGGGACAGGGCTATGGCTACACCTTC
NA,TRBV11-3,TRBD2,TRBJ2-2,CASSASPTGGSGELFF,TGTGCCAGCAGCGCCTCCCCAACGGGGGGGTCCGGGGAGCTGTTTTTT
NA,TRBV28,TRBD1,TRBJ1-1,CASSPTPGQGYSEAFF,TGTGCCAGCAGTCCCACTCCGGGACAGGGCTACTCTGAAGCTTTCTTT
NA,TRBV7-9,NA,TRBJ2-3,CAGSWDTDPDTQYF,TGTGCCGGCAGCTGGGACACGGACCCTGATACGCAGTATTTT
NA,TRBV27,NA,TRBJ1-2,CASGQSYGYTF,TGTGCCAGCGGGCAGTCCTATGGCTACACCTTC
NA,TRBV19,TRBD2,TRBJ2-1,CASSIRGGSYNEQFF,TGTGCCAGTAGTATTCGGGGGGGCTCCTACAATGAGCAGTTCTTC
NA,TRBV6-5,TRBD2,TRBJ2-2,CASSYALAGVAGELFF,TGTGCCAGCAGTTATGCCCTAGCGGGGGTCGCCGGGGAGCTGTTTTTT
once,TRBV5-1,NA,TRBJ2-2,CASSPDQGDYTGELFF,TGCGCCAGCAGCCCTGACCAGGGGGACTACACCGGGGAGCTGTTTTTT
NA,TRBV7-9,TRBD2,TRBJ2-5,CASSNRRGAQETQYF,TGTGCCAGCAGCAACCGGCGGGGGGCTCAAGAGACCCAGTACTTC
NA,TRBV5-1,NA,TRBJ1-1,CASSYLVGGEGEAFF,TGCGCCAGCAGCTACCTGGTTGGAGGGGAAGGTGAAGCTTTCTTT
NA,TRBV18,TRBD1,TRBJ2-5,CASTRQGRQETQYF,TGTGCCAGCACGAGACAGGGTCGGCAAGAGACCCAGTACTTC
NA,TRBV13,TRBD1,TRBJ2-5,CASSFFRRTGGETQYF,TGTGCCAGCAGCTTCTTTCGACGGACAGGGGGAGAGACCCAGTACTTC
once,TRBV7-9,TRBD1,TRBJ1-3,CASSLVGQVSGNTIYF,TGTGCCAGCAGCTTAGTGGGACAGGTCTCTGGAAACACCATATATTTT
NA,TRBV28,TRBD1,TRBJ2-2,CAIQGAGELFF,TGTGCCATTCAGGGGGCCGGGGAGCTGTTTTTT
NA,TRBV28,TRBD2,TRBJ2-5,CASSLGTTRRETQYF,TGTGCCAGCAGTTTGGGGACTACCCGAAGGGAGACCCAGTACTTC